The 25 T cell receptor beta chains presented below share a single source sample, sequenced in a study of cytomegalovirus exposure and HLA in healthy donors. Use of 60 Vbeta and 13 Jbeta primers characterized the PCR. Measured with immunoSEQ multiplex PCR; TCRdb has only the in-frame clones, and not every one. The data hold some 110,000 clones, with about 75% observed a single time. The sequencing input was PBMCs. Receptors were obtained from a man aged 35 to 55 in good health and CMV-seronegative.

V gene TRBV6-5 combines with J gene TRBJ2-7; D is possibly TRBD2 (7 bases). Looked up from germline, CDR1 is MNHEY and CDR2 is SVGAGI. This CDR3 has 13 amino acids. The ends were cut back, 7 bases at V and 4 bases at J, with 14 bases in the middle. CDR3 DNA sequence: TGTGCCAGCACCCCGGGGAGGGGGTACGAGCAGTACTTC. Translation gives CASTPGRGYEQYF.

The chain employs TRBV7-9 and TRBJ2-7; tentative D call: TRBD1 (7 bases). With 4 bases removed from V and 2 bases from J, the gap between germline ends came to 15 bases. CDR3 size: 15 residues. Germline loops: CDR1 SEHNR, CDR2 FQNEAQ (reference sequence). CDR3: CASSSTGRKAYEQYF. The CDR3 coding sequence is TGTGCCAGCAGCTCGACAGGGAGGAAGGCCTACGAGCAGTACTTC.

V and J are TRBV9 and TRBJ1-3, with D tentatively TRBD1 (5 bases). CDR3 length equals 14 residues. Trimming pared 3 bases from V and 4 bases from J, leaving 11 bases between. Germline-derived CDR1 and CDR2 are SGDLS and YYNGEE. In DNA form, the CDR3 reads TGTGCCAGCAGCGGACAGACGCCAGGAAACACCATATATTTT. The encoded protein is CASSGQTPGNTIYF.

In this sample, this clone turned up a few times. The chain couples TRBV4-1 to TRBJ2-5, with no clear D. This CDR3 is built from 13 residues. Germline V gives CDR1 MGHRA, CDR2 YSYEKL. The V gene lost 4 bases and the J gene lost 2 bases, with 8 bases spanning the gap. Here the CDR3 reads CASSRLMQETQYF. The CDR3 DNA is TGCGCCAGCAGCCGTCTAATGCAAGAGACCCAGTACTTC.

The table lists this clone with a few counts. This chain joins TRBV7-2 and TRBJ2-1, with D possibly matching TRBD2 (6 bases). V was clipped by 6 bases and J by 10 bases, with 19 bases between them. This CDR3 region has 14 residues. Germline lookup yields CDR1 SGHTA and CDR2 FQGNSA. The CDR3 region has the DNA TGTGCCAGCAGAACAGGAGGGATGGGCACCGAGCAGTTCTTC. Residues: CASRTGGMGTEQFF.

This clone was observed a few times. The chain joins TRBV7-8 to TRBJ2-5; D is possibly TRBD1 (6 bases). V was cut by 3 bases and J by 5 bases, with 22 bases left in between. This CDR3 contains 17 residues. Germline V gives CDR1 SGHVS, CDR2 FQNEAQ. The CDR3 region has the DNA TGTGCCAGCAGCTTCTTAATTAGGGCCAGGGGCCGGGAGACCCAGTACTTC. Translated: CASSFLIRARGRETQYF. The complete variable domain, with remaining parts taken from reference TRBV7-8 and TRBJ2-5, reads GAGVSQSPRYKVAKRGQDVALRCDPISGHVSLFWYQQALGQGPEFLTYFQNEAQLDKSGLPSDRFFAERPEGSVSTLKIQRTQQEDSAVYLCASSFLIRARGRETQYFGPGTRLLVL.

This chain joins TRBV19 and TRBJ2-3; 12 bases map to TRBD2. Germline V gives CDR1 LNHDA, CDR2 SQIVND (reference sequence). Losses at the gene ends were 5 bases for V and 1 base for J; bases not matched to a gene: 7. The CDR3 sequence is 17 residues long. The CDR3 sequence is CASSPLLAGGGTDTQYF. In DNA, the CDR3 is TGTGCCAGTAGTCCCCTACTAGCGGGGGGCGGCACAGATACGCAGTATTTT.

The chain couples TRBV6-1 to TRBJ2-5, with D perhaps matching TRBD2 (5 bases). Trimming pared 2 bases from V and 6 bases from J, leaving 13 bases between. Germline-derived CDR1 and CDR2 are MNHNS and SASEGT. The CDR3 covers 14 residues. Written as DNA, the CDR3 is TGTGCCAGCAGTGAATCGGGGAATGAGAAGACCCAGTACTTC. This gives the protein CASSESGNEKTQYF.

The chain couples TRBV5-1 to TRBJ1-2, with D unclear. Germline assignment: CDR1 SGHRS and CDR2 YFSETQ. Deletions cut 5 bases from V and 4 bases from J, with 15 bases between. The CDR3 covers 14 residues. CDR3 loop: CASSPRGTSYGYTF. CDR3 coding DNA: TGCGCCAGCAGTCCCCGGGGAACTTCCTATGGCTACACCTTC.

The gene calls are TRBV6-6 and TRBJ2-5; D possibly corresponds to TRBD2 (6 bases). V dropped 6 bases and J dropped 2 bases, with 19 bases sitting between them. In germline, CDR1 is MNHNY, CDR2 SVGAGI (reference sequence). CDR3 length equals 16 residues. The CDR3 region is CASSSPERAGQETQYF. The CDR3 nucleotides are TGTGCCAGCAGCTCCCCCGAGCGGGCAGGGCAAGAGACCCAGTACTTC.

This clone was detected once. This sequence joins TRBV6-1 and TRBJ2-3, with 7 bases aligning to TRBD2. CDR3 length: 16 amino acids. Germline V gene data show CDR1 as MNHNS and CDR2 as SASEGT. The ends lost 2 bases at V and 3 bases at J; junction bases unmatched: 8. The CDR3 sequence is CASSESGGGGTDTQYF. CDR3 sequence (DNA): TGTGCCAGCAGTGAATCTGGCGGGGGAGGGACAGATACGCAGTATTTT.

This chain links TRBV5-1 with TRBJ2-2; D might be TRBD2 (5 bases). The germline CDR1 and CDR2 sequences are SGHRS and YFSETQ. The CDR3 totals 15 residues. V lost 0 bases, J lost 5 bases, and 11 bases lay in between. The CDR3 is CASSLGLARTGELFF. The DNA of the CDR3 is TGCGCCAGCAGCTTGGGTCTAGCTCGGACCGGGGAGCTGTTTTTT.

The V gene is TRBV19, the J gene TRBJ2-3, with D perhaps TRBD1 (5 bases). Per germline, CDR1 LNHDA and CDR2 SQIVND (reference sequence). CDR3 length: 14 residues. V lost 5 bases, J lost 2 bases, and 11 bases lay in between. CDR3 in amino acids: CASSQSGYTDTQYF. Here the CDR3 DNA reads TGTGCCAGTAGTCAATCAGGGTACACAGATACGCAGTATTTT.

This chain links TRBV6-1 with TRBJ1-6; D is undetermined. Germline lookup yields CDR1 MNHNS and CDR2 SASEGT. The CDR3 has 12 residues. V lost 4 bases to trimming and J lost 5 bases, with 3 bases between them. As DNA, the CDR3 is TGTGCCAGCAGTGCGGATAATTCACCCCTCCACTTT. Its translation is CASSADNSPLHF.

This chain links TRBV5-7 with TRBJ2-3, with D possibly matching TRBD2 (7 bases). TRBV5-7 qualifies as an ORF whose function is uncertain. The V end lost 0 bases, the J end lost 4 bases, and 12 bases lay between the germline ends. CDR3 length: 15 amino acids. CDR3 loop: CASSLAGGGPDTQYF. CDR3 sequence (DNA): TGTGCCAGCAGCTTGGCTGGGGGGGGGCCAGATACGCAGTATTTT.

CDR3 bases: TGTGCCAGCAGCACCCCCCAGGGGGTGGGGGAGACCCAGTACTTC. The encoded protein is CASSTPQGVGETQYF. The rearrangement joins TRBV7-9 to TRBJ2-5, with 7 bases aligning to TRBD1. After removal of 5 bases from V and 5 bases from J, the junction contained 11 bases not matched to a gene. The CDR3 length is 15 residues. Germline-derived CDR1 and CDR2 are SEHNR and FQNEAQ (reference sequence).

This clone was detected once. The chain uses TRBV27 and TRBJ1-6; D gene uncertain. The V end lost 5 bases, the J end lost 5 bases, and 4 bases lay between the germline ends. From germline, CDR1 is MNHEY and CDR2 SMNVEV (reference sequence). The CDR3 spans 12 residues. The CDR3 sequence: CASSPDNSPLHF. The DNA of the CDR3 is TGTGCCAGCAGTCCAGATAATTCACCCCTCCACTTT.

The chain employs TRBV5-1 and TRBJ1-2, with 10 bases identical to TRBD1. With V trimmed by 4 bases and J by 3 bases, 9 bases remained unmatched. The CDR3 consists of 16 residues. Germline V lookup: CDR1 SGHRS, CDR2 YFSETQ. In nucleotides, the CDR3 is TGCGCCAGCAGCGGGGGACAGGGGCCTCCGGACTATGGCTACACCTTC. This gives the protein CASSGGQGPPDYGYTF. The full variable domain, with the rest looked up from reference TRBV5-1 and TRBJ1-2, is KAGVTQTPRYLIKTRGQQVTLSCSPISGHRSVSWYQQTPGQGLQFLFEYFSETQRNKGNFPGRFSGRQFSNSRSEMNVSTLELGDSALYLCASSGGQGPPDYGYTFGSGTRLTVV.

This clone appeared once. The chain joins TRBV10-3 to TRBJ2-3; no reliable D call. The CDR3 has 12 amino acids. V lost 4 bases and J lost 5, with 7 bases in between. Germline-derived CDR1 and CDR2 are ENHRY and SYGVKD. The CDR3, as DNA: TGTGCCATCAGTGGCCAGCGAGATACGCAGTATTTT. Protein sequence: CAISGQRDTQYF.

This chain uses TRBV25-1 with TRBJ2-7; a possible D gene is TRBD2 (6 bases). CDR1 is MGHDK, CDR2 SYGVNS, per germline. The CDR3 extends over 15 amino acids. V shed 3 bases and J shed 3 bases, with 15 bases lying between them. CDR3 coding DNA: TGTGCCAGCAGTGACGCCGGGACGGGGGACTACGAGCAGTACTTC. This sequence encodes CASSDAGTGDYEQYF.

This chain uses TRBV27 with TRBJ2-7; 12 bases line up with TRBD2. Germline V gene lookup returns CDR1 MNHEY and CDR2 SMNVEV (reference sequence). CDR3 length equals 15 residues. With 5 bases clipped from V and 4 bases from J, the junction kept 6 bases outside the gene matches. Written as DNA, the CDR3 is TGTGCCAGCAGTGTAACTAGCGGGGGGTCTTACGAGCAGTACTTC. It translates to CASSVTSGGSYEQYF.

V and J are TRBV19 and TRBJ1-5; D may be TRBD1 (5 bases). The germline CDR1 and CDR2 sequences are LNHDA and SQIVND (reference sequence). The CDR3 length is 15 residues. V was cut by 6 bases and J by 5 bases, with 17 bases left in between. The CDR3 spells CASSNNRGGDQPQHF. The CDR3 region has the DNA TGTGCCAGTAGCAACAACCGGGGGGGGGATCAGCCCCAGCATTTT.

In this sample, this clone turned up many times. V gene TRBV6-5 combines with J gene TRBJ1-1; D remains ambiguous. Germline CDR1 is MNHEY and CDR2 is SVGAGI. V lost 4 bases and J lost 6, with 21 bases in between. There are 16 residues in the CDR3. CDR3 residues: CASSSLTRGSSAEAFF. CDR3 nucleotide sequence: TGTGCCAGCAGTTCCTTAACACGCGGCTCCAGCGCTGAAGCTTTCTTT.

The V call is TRBV7-2, the J call TRBJ2-5; 8 bases fit TRBD2. CDR3 length: 15 amino acids. Germline V gives CDR1 SGHTA, CDR2 FQGNSA. Losses at the gene ends were 1 base for V and 6 bases for J; bases not matched to a gene: 7. In DNA, the CDR3 is TGTGCCAGCAGCTTAGACGGCGGGGGGATACAGACCCAGTACTTC. Translation: CASSLDGGGIQTQYF. The whole variable domain, remainder taken from reference TRBV7-2 and TRBJ2-5, is GAGVSQSPSNKVTEKGKDVELRCDPISGHTALYWYRQSLGQGLEFLIYFQGNSAPDKSGLPSDRFSAERTGGSVSTLTIQRTQQEDSAVYLCASSLDGGGIQTQYFGPGTRLLVL.

The chain employs TRBV19 and TRBJ2-5; D might be TRBD1 (5 bases). Trimming cost V 6 bases and J 5 bases, with 13 bases left between them. The length of the CDR3 is 13 residues. The V gene's germline CDR1 is LNHDA and CDR2 SQIVND (reference sequence). CDR3 nucleotide sequence: TGTGCCAGTAGCCAGGGCGCAACCGAGACCCAGTACTTC. It is translated as CASSQGATETQYF.